This TCR beta chain was profiled in a study of blood T cell repertoires in COVID-19 (dated by TCRdb to the early 2020s). Looking at the study overall: The collaborator samples originated in the United States, Italy and Spain and spanned the acute and convalescent phases of COVID-19. The material from the prospective study consisted of cDNA or gDNA derived from T cells, B-cell-depleted T cells, or PBMCs. The dataset comprised deeply sampled blood TCRbeta repertoires from subjects exposed to, actively infected with, or recovered from COVID-19. A freely available public database, intended as a resource for researchers studying the immune response to SARS-CoV-2, is where the repertoires were released. The samples were drawn from the first 160 participants of the ongoing ImmuneRACE study and from over 950 subjects provided by 6 global collaborators. A de-identified subject ID, COVID-19 status, age in years and sex were almost always included in the sample metadata. Where HLA class I and class II types were available, the types were taken from metadata supplied by the sample provider, not from assay-based typing.

One collaborating source in Seattle enrolled patients during active infection and followed them longitudinally through the course of disease. The collaborating institutions used their own protocols to collect whole blood in K2EDTA tubes. For TCRbeta analysis, collaborators shipped samples as frozen whole blood, isolated PBMCs, or DNA extracted from either of those sample types. Summary of the overall study and its limitations: How much clinical and demographic metadata was included differed by source and by participant, and the metadata was provided uncurated.

TCRbeta CDR3 regions were amplified from genomic DNA using the immunoSEQ Assay, a bias-controlled multiplex PCR. Concerning the study's data processing: Within the assay, amplification of reference gene primers was used to estimate how many nucleated cells each sample contained. To quantify the absolute abundance of each unique TCRbeta CDR3 rearrangement, sequence reads were collapsed and filtered. For each sample, productive Simpson clonality was calculated by taking the square root of Simpson's diversity index across productive rearrangements. Sourced from immuneACCESS, this table was stored by TCRdb with only in-frame sequences that have V and J called. A share of the clones is absent; for the studies checked, an unresolved V gene accounts for under half, and the remainder has no known explanation. The V and J calls and clone size were taken over from that table, and D and trimming were inferred from the DNA. A total of about 87,000 clones appear in this sample, approximately 85% of them only once. Approximately 2.8% of the sample belongs to the ten largest clones.

As for this clone: The antigen this receptor binds is unknown. Qualities for individual bases were not recorded, and no much larger clone is one base off.

Reading from cysteine to phenylalanine, the CDR3 counts 16 amino acids. The CDR3 DNA has 48 bases and is translated from base 1. V drops 0 bases and J drops 2 bases, leaving 11 bases in between. CDR1 and CDR2 were assigned from the germline V gene as SGHAT and FQNNGV. Sequencing used peripheral blood. The rearranged segments are TRBV11-2 and TRBJ1-3, with TRBD1 as a weak D call on 6 bases. This sequence was found in a woman of 80 years or more with COVID-19, enrolled during active disease. In nucleotide form, the sequence is TGTGCCAGCAGCTTAGATCCCGGACAGCCTGGAAACACCATATATTTT. It translates as CASSLDPGQPGNTIYF.